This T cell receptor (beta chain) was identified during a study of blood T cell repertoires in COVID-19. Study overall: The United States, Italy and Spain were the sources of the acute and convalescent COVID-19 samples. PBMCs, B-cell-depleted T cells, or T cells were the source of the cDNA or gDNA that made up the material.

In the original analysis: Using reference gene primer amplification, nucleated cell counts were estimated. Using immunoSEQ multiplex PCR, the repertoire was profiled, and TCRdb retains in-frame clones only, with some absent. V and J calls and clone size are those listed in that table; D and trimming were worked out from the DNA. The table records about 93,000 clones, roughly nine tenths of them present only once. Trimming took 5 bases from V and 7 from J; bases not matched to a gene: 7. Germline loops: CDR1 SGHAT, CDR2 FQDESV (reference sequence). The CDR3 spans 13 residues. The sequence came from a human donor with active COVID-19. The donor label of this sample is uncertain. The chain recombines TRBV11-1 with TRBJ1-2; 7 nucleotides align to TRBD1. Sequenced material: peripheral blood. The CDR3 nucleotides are TGTGCCAGCAGCGCGACAGGGAGCCGTGGCTACACCTTC. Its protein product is CASSATGSRGYTF.